The rows below give T cell receptor beta chains drawn from one sample of a study of blood T cell repertoires in COVID-19. TCRdb's copy holds only in-frame clones and misses some; the assay was immunoSEQ multiplex PCR. The sample lists approximately 240,000 clones; 80% to 90% were seen once. Sequenced: peripheral blood. Every receptor here comes from a man aged 45-65 years with acute or convalescent COVID-19. The CDR3 runs from the conserved cysteine through the conserved F or W. The D gene is left open where the match is weak. Clone size appears in some rows only: once, few, many, or a class for an expanded clone.

clone_size d_call j_call v_call cdr3_aa cdr3_nt
. . TRBJ1-1 TRBV3-1/TRBV3-2 CASSQRAGHSEAFF TGTGCCAGCAGCCAAAGAGCCGGACACTCTGAAGCTTTCTTT
. TRBD1 TRBJ1-4 TRBV7-7 CASSEGTGAAAKLFF TGTGCTAGCAGCGAGGGGACAGGGGCGGCTGCAAAACTGTTTTTT
. TRBD1 TRBJ1-2 TRBV28 CASQFPGTANYGYTF TGTGCCAGCCAATTCCCCGGGACAGCTAACTATGGCTACACCTTC
. TRBD2 TRBJ2-5 TRBV30 CAWSVRGLAGRETQYF TGTGCCTGGAGTGTAAGAGGACTAGCGGGAAGGGAGACCCAGTACTTC
few . TRBJ1-2 TRBV7-2 CASSPDSYENYGYTF TGTGCCAGCAGCCCAGACTCATATGAGAACTATGGCTACACCTTC
. . TRBJ2-2 TRBV6-5 CASTGRGNTGELFF TGTGCCAGCACAGGGCGGGGGAACACCGGGGAGCTGTTTTTT
. TRBD1 TRBJ1-1 TRBV6-5 CATNRGRNTEAFF TGTGCCACCAACAGGGGGAGGAACACTGAAGCTTTCTTT
. . TRBJ2-5 TRBV6-2/TRBV6-3 CASSYTLQTQYF TGTGCCAGCAGTTATACTCTGCAGACCCAGTACTTC
. TRBD1 TRBJ2-1 TRBV15 CATSSRGLTGNDEQFF TGTGCCACCAGCAGCCGGGGCTTGACAGGGAACGATGAGCAGTTCTTC
. TRBD1 TRBJ1-5 TRBV24-1 CATSGEDRGLSNQPQHF TGTGCCACCAGTGGGGAGGACAGGGGGCTTAGCAATCAGCCCCAGCATTTT
few . TRBJ1-1 TRBV11-1 CASSLRNREAFF TGTGCCAGCAGCCTGCGCAACAGAGAAGCTTTCTTT
. . TRBJ1-6 TRBV2 CASSEQGLDSPLHF TGTGCCAGCAGCGAGCAGGGGTTGGATTCACCCCTCCACTTT
. TRBD1 TRBJ2-7 TRBV2 CASSDPPSRTGRNEQYF TGTGCCAGCAGTGATCCCCCCTCGCGGACAGGGAGGAACGAGCAGTACTTC
. . TRBJ2-5 TRBV7-9 CASSPRSGQETQYF TGTGCCAGCAGCCCGCGTAGCGGACAAGAGACCCAGTACTTC
few TRBD1 TRBJ1-5 TRBV19 CASRARDSLVPQHF TGTGCCAGTAGGGCCCGGGACAGTTTGGTGCCCCAGCATTTT
. TRBD1 TRBJ1-3 TRBV7-9 CASSGTLDRVVHTIYF TGTGCCAGCAGCGGGACATTGGACAGGGTCGTCCACACCATATATTTT
once TRBD1 TRBJ2-7 TRBV19 CASSPGQGVPLGYEQYF TGTGCCAGTAGCCCGGGACAGGGGGTTCCGCTAGGTTACGAGCAGTACTTC
. . TRBJ1-1 TRBV6-5 CASRVGGVGTEAFF TGTGCCAGCAGGGTCGGCGGGGTGGGAACTGAAGCTTTCTTT
. TRBD2 TRBJ2-3 TRBV10-3 CAISEPASGISADTQYF TGTGCCATCAGTGAGCCGGCTAGCGGGATCTCGGCAGATACGCAGTATTTT
once . TRBJ1-5 TRBV9 CASSSDGGGPQHF TGTGCCAGCAGCTCGGACGGGGGAGGGCCCCAGCATTTT
. TRBD2 TRBJ2-6 TRBV6-5 CASSWSGGAGANVLTF TGTGCCAGCAGTTGGTCTGGGGGGGCTGGGGCCAACGTCCTGACTTTC
. TRBD2 TRBJ2-2 TRBV10-1 CASRGGSGSAGELFF TGCGCCAGCAGGGGCGGTAGCGGGAGTGCCGGGGAGCTGTTTTTT
. TRBD2 TRBJ2-3 TRBV30 CASQAGGPADTQYF TGTGCCTCCCAAGCGGGGGGGCCAGCAGATACGCAGTATTTT
. TRBD2 TRBJ2-4 TRBV28 CASSTDPTSGGLAKNIQYF TGTGCCAGCAGTACCGATCCGACTAGCGGGGGACTAGCCAAAAACATTCAGTACTTC
. . TRBJ2-2 TRBV9 CASSPGGSNTGELFF TGTGCCAGCAGCCCTGGGGGGAGCAACACCGGGGAGCTGTTTTTT
. TRBD2 TRBJ2-5 TRBV2 CASSGGLAGAMETQYF TGTGCCAGCAGTGGAGGGCTAGCGGGAGCCATGGAGACCCAGTACTTC
. TRBD1 TRBJ2-3 TRBV29-1 CSVEGQGITDTQYF TGCAGCGTTGAAGGACAGGGTATCACAGATACGCAGTATTTT
once TRBD1 TRBJ1-1 TRBV6-5 CASSYSTGTVSTEAFF TGTGCCAGCAGTTACTCGACAGGGACAGTAAGCACTGAAGCTTTCTTT
. TRBD2 TRBJ2-5 TRBV28 CASSLWVAGEDVETQYF TGTGCCAGCAGTTTATGGGTAGCGGGAGAGGACGTGGAGACCCAGTACTTC
once . TRBJ2-5 TRBV29-1 CSATGGGQETQYF TGCAGCGCCACCGGCGGTGGCCAAGAGACCCAGTACTTC
once . TRBJ2-7 TRBV19 CASSPTGVYEQYF TGTGCCAGTAGTCCTACGGGGGTTTACGAGCAGTACTTC
. . TRBJ1-1 TRBV20-1 CSAPRSTEAFF TGCAGTGCTCCGAGGAGCACTGAAGCTTTCTTT
. TRBD1 TRBJ2-1 TRBV5-1 CASSLASWASGTGSKYEQFF TGCGCCAGCAGCTTAGCAAGTTGGGCCTCCGGGACAGGGTCAAAGTATGAGCAGTTCTTC
. . TRBJ2-4 TRBV5-4 CASSSYLQGHIQYF TGTGCCAGCAGCTCATACCTACAGGGACACATTCAGTACTTC
. TRBD2 TRBJ2-2 TRBV3-1/TRBV3-2 CASSQLAGGRAGELFF TGTGCCAGCAGCCAGCTAGCGGGGGGGCGCGCCGGGGAGCTGTTTTTT
once . TRBJ2-1 TRBV28 CASSYQGPRSYNEQFF TGTGCCAGCAGCTATCAGGGGCCCCGGTCCTACAATGAGCAGTTCTTC
. TRBD1 TRBJ2-5 TRBV2 CASSLRQGQETQYF TGTGCCAGCAGTCTACGACAGGGCCAAGAGACCCAGTACTTC
. . TRBJ2-5 TRBV7-3 CASSLRGGNSGETQYF TGTGCCAGCAGCTTAAGAGGAGGGAATAGCGGTGAGACCCAGTACTTC
once TRBD1 TRBJ2-7 TRBV30 CAWSAGTGAYEQYF TGTGCCTGGAGTGCAGGGACAGGGGCCTACGAGCAGTACTTC
. TRBD2 TRBJ2-1 TRBV9 CASTPRRSGANEQFF TGTGCCAGCACCCCTAGACGTAGCGGGGCAAATGAGCAGTTCTTC
. . TRBJ1-5 TRBV27 CASSTRGIFSNQPQHF TGTGCCAGCAGTACTAGGGGGATTTTTAGCAATCAGCCCCAGCATTTT
. . TRBJ2-7 TRBV2 CASSSGSYEQYF TGTGCCAGCAGTAGCGGCTCCTACGAGCAGTACTTC
. . TRBJ2-5 TRBV12-5 CASGLTGGPETQYF TGTGCTAGTGGTTTGACGGGGGGCCCGGAGACCCAGTACTTC
. . TRBJ2-3 TRBV9 CASSVEQGYTDTQYF TGTGCCAGCAGCGTTGAACAGGGTTACACAGATACGCAGTATTTT
. . TRBJ2-5 TRBV6-6 CASSGTPEEETQYF TGTGCCAGCAGTGGGACTCCGGAGGAAGAGACCCAGTACTTC
. . TRBJ1-2 TRBV6-6 CASSYPPRLDYGYTF TGTGCCAGCAGTTACCCCCCCAGGTTGGACTATGGCTACACCTTC
. . TRBJ1-1 TRBV6-5 CASMGGNTEAFF TGTGCCAGCATGGGGGGGAACACTGAAGCTTTCTTT
. TRBD1 TRBJ2-3 TRBV29-1 CSVLQGGTDTQYF TGCAGCGTCCTGCAGGGGGGCACAGATACGCAGTATTTT
few TRBD1 TRBJ1-2 TRBV5-6 CASSLSQGAGGYTF TGTGCCAGCAGCTTGTCACAGGGGGCCGGTGGCTACACCTTC
. TRBD1 TRBJ2-5 TRBV5-1 CASSTGTGKETQYF TGCGCCAGCAGCACAGGGACAGGGAAAGAGACCCAGTACTTC
. TRBD1 TRBJ2-3 TRBV5-1 CASSPRTGRDTQYF TGCGCCAGCTCCCCGCGGACAGGACGTGATACGCAGTATTTT
. TRBD2 TRBJ2-3 TRBV2 CASGLAGAAAVPDTQYF TGTGCCAGCGGACTAGCGGGGGCTGCAGCGGTACCAGATACGCAGTATTTT
. . TRBJ1-3 TRBV5-4 CASSLVGTSGNTIYF TGTGCCAGCAGCTTGGTCGGGACATCAGGAAACACCATATATTTT